This T cell receptor (beta chain) was sequenced in a study of blood T cell repertoires in COVID-19. Background on the study: Both acute and convalescent COVID-19 samples were obtained from the United States, Italy and Spain.

This CDR3 spans 17 amino acids. CDR1 is MDHEN, CDR2 SYDVKM, per germline. V lost 8 bases to trimming and J lost 2 bases; unmatched junction nucleotides: 15. Profiling relied on immunoSEQ multiplex PCR, and the TCRdb table lists in-frame clones only, not all of them. The data hold 250,000 or so clones, with about nine tenths observed a single time. The sample was peripheral blood. V usage is TRBV28 and J usage is TRBJ1-2, with 9 bases matching TRBD1. The source of this sequence is a woman in her twenties or thirties with active or convalescent COVID-19. This chain's CDR3 is CASEPGQGYSMNYGYTF. The CDR3 DNA sequence: TGTGCCAGCGAACCGGGACAGGGATACTCCATGAACTATGGCTACACCTTC.